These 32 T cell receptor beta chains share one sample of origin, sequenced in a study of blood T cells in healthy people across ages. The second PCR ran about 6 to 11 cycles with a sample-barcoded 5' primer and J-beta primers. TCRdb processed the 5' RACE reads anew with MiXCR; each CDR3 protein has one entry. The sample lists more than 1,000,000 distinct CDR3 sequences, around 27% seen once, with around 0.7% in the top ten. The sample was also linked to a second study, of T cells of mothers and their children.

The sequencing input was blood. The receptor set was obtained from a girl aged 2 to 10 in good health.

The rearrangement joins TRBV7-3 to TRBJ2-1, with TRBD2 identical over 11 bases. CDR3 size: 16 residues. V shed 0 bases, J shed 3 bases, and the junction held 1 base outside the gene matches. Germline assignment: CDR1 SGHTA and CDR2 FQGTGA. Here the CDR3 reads CASSLTSGRVYNEQFF. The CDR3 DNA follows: TGTGCCAGCAGCTTAACTAGCGGGAGGGTCTACAATGAGCAGTTCTTC.

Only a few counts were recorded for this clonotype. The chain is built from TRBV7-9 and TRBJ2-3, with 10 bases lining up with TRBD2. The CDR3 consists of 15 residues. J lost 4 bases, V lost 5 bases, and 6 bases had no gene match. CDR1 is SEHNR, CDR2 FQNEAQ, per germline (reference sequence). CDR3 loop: CASSPVGLAPDTQYF. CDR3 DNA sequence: TGTGCCAGCAGCCCAGTGGGACTAGCGCCAGATACGCAGTATTTT.

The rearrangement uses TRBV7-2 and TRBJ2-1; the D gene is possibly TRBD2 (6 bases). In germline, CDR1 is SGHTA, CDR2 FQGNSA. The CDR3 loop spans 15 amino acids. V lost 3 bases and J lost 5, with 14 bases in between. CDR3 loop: CASSFLSGSNNEQFF. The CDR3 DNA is TGTGCCAGCAGCTTCCTCAGCGGGTCCAACAATGAGCAGTTCTTC.

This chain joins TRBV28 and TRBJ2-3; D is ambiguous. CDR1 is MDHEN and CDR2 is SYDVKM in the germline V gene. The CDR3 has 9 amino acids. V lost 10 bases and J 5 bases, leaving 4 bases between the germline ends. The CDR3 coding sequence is TGTGCCACCGGAGATACGCAGTATTTT. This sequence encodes CATGDTQYF.

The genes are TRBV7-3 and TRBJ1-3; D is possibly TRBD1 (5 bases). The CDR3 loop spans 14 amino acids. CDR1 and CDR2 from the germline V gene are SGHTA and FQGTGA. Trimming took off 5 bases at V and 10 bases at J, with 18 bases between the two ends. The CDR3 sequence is CASSATGTSSTIYF. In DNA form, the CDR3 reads TGTGCCAGCAGCGCCACCGGGACGTCCAGTACCATATATTTT.

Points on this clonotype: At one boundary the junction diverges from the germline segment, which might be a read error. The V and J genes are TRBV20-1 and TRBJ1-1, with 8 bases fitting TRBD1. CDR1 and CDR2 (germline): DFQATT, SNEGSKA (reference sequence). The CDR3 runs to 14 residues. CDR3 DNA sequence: TGCAGTGCTAGGATCCCGGCAGGGGGCGCTGAAGCTCTCTTT. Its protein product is CSARIPAGGAEALF.

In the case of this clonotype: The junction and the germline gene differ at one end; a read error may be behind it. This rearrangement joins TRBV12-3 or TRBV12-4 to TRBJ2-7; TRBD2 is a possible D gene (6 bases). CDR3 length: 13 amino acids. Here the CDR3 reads CASSRKGETRVSF. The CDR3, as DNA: TGTGCCAGCAGCCGGAAGGGAGAGACTAGGGTATCCTTC.

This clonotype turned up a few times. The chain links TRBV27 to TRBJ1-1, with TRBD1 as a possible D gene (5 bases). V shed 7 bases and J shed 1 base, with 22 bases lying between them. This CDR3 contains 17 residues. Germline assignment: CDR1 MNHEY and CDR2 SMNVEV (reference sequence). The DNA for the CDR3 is TGTGCCAGCAACCCAATTGGGGGTGTAAGGAAGAACACTGAAGCTTTCTTT. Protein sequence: CASNPIGGVRKNTEAFF.

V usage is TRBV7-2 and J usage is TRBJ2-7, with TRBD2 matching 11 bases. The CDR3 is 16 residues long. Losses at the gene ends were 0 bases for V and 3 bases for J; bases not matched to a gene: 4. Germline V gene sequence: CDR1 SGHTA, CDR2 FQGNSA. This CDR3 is CASSLAGTSGVYEQYF. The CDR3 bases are TGTGCCAGCAGCTTAGCTGGGACTAGCGGAGTCTACGAGCAGTACTTC.

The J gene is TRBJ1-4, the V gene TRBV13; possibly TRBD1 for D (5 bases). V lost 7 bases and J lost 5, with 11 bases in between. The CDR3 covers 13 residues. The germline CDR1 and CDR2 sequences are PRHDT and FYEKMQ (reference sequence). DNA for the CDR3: TGTGCCAGCACCTCGCGGGGGAATGAAAAACTGTTTTTT. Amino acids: CASTSRGNEKLFF.

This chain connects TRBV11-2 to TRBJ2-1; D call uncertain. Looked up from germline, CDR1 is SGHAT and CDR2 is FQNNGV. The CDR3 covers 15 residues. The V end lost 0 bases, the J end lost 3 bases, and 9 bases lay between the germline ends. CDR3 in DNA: TGTGCCAGCAGCTTAGATCGGGCCGGCTACAATGAGCAGTTCTTC. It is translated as CASSLDRAGYNEQFF.

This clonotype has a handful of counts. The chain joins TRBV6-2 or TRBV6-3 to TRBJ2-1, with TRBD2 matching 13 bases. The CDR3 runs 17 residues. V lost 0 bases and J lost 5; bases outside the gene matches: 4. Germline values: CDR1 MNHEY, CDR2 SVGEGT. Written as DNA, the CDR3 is TGTGCCAGCAGTTACTCTACGGGACTAGCGGGGAACAATGAGCAGTTCTTC. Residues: CASSYSTGLAGNNEQFF.

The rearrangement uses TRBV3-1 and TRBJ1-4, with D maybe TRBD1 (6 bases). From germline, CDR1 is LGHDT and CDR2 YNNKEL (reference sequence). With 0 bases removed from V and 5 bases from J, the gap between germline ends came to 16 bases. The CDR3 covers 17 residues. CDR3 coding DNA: TGTGCCAGCAGCCAAGATCCACCACAGGGCCGGAATGAAAAACTGTTTTTT. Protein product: CASSQDPPQGRNEKLFF.

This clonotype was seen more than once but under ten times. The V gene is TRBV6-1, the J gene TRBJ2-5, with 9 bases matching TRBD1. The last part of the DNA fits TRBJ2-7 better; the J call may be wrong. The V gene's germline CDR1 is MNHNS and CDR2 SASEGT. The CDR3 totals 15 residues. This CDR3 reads CASRLSGQGSYEQYF. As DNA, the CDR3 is TGTGCCAGCAGACTCTCGGGACAGGGTTCATACGAGCAGTACTTC.

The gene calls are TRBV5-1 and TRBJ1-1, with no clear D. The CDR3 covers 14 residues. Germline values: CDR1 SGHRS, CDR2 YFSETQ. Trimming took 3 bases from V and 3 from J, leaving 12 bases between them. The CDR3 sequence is CASSWSDVDTEAFF. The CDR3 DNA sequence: TGCGCCAGCAGCTGGTCCGACGTTGACACTGAAGCTTTCTTT.

The CDR3 region has the DNA TGCGCCAGCAGCCAGGGCTCAACGGAGGGGGATACGCAGTATTTT. Protein: CASSQGSTEGDTQYF. The chain recombines TRBV4-1 with TRBJ2-3; perhaps TRBD2 as D (6 bases). CDR1 MGHRA and CDR2 YSYEKL come from the germline V gene. The CDR3 runs to 15 residues. Trimming stripped 3 bases from V and 6 bases from J, with 16 bases between.

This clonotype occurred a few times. The CDR3 coding sequence is TGTGCCAGCAGCTTAGTAGGAAATCCTCACGAGCAGTACTTC. The encoded protein is CASSLVGNPHEQYF. The rearrangement uses TRBV7-2 and TRBJ2-7; D is uncertain. The CDR3 is 14 residues long. CDR1 and CDR2 from the germline V gene are SGHTA and FQGNSA. Trimming took off 1 base at V and 5 bases at J, with 12 bases between the two ends.

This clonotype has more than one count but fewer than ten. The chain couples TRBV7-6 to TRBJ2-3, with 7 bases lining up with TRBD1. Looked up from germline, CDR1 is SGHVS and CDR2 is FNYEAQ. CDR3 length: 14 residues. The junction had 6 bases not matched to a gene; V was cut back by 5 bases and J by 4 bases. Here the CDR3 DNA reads TGTGCCAGCAGCCCCACAGGGGTCGCAGATACGCAGTATTTT. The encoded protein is CASSPTGVADTQYF.

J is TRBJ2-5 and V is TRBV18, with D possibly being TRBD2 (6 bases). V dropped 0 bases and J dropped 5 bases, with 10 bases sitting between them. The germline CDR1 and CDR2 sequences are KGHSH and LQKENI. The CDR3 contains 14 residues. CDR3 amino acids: CASSPPEGRETQYF. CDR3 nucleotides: TGTGCCAGCTCACCACCCGAAGGGAGGGAGACCCAGTACTTC. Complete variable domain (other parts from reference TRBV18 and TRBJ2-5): NAGVMQNPRHLVRRRGQEARLRCSPMKGHSHVYWYRQLPEEGLKFMVYLQKENIIDESGMPKERFSAEFPKEGPSILRIQQVVRGDSAAYFCASSPPEGRETQYFGPGTRLLVL.

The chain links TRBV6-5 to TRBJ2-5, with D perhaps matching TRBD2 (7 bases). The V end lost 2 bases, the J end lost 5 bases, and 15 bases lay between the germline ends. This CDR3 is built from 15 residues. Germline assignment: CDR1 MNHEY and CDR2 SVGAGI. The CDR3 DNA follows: TGTGCCAGCAGTTACACGGGGGGCCAGGGGGAGACCCAGTACTTC. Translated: CASSYTGGQGETQYF.

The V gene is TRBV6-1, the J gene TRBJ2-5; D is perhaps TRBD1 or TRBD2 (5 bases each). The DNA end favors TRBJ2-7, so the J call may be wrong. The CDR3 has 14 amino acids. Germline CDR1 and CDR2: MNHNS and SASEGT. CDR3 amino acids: CATYTPGRAYEQYF. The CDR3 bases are TGTGCCACCTACACGCCGGGACGGGCCTACGAGCAGTACTTC.

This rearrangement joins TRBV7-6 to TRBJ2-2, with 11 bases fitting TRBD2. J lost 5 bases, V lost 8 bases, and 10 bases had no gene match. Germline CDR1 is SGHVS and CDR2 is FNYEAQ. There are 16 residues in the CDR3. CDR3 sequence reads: CASGPSGRKRTGELFF. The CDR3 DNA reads TGTGCCAGCGGCCCTAGCGGGAGGAAGAGGACCGGGGAGCTGTTTTTT.

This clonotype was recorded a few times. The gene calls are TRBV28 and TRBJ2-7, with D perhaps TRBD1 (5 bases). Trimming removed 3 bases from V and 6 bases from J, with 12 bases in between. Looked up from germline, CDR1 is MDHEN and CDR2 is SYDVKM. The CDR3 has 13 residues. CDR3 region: CASSFQGLLEQYF. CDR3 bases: TGTGCCAGCAGTTTCCAGGGTTTACTCGAGCAGTACTTC.

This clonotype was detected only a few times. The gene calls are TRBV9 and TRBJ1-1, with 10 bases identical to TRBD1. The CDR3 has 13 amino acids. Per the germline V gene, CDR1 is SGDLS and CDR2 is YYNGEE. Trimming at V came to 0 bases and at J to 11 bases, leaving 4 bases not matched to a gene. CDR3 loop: CASSVGGTGVAFF. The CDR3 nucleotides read TGTGCCAGCAGCGTAGGAGGGACAGGGGTCGCTTTCTTT.

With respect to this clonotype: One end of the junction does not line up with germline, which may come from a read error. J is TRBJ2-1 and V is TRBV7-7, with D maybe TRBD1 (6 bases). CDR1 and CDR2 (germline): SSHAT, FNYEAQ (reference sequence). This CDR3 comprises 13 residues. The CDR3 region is CASSSNTGNEQFF. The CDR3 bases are TGTGCTAGCAGCTCGAATACAGGGAATGAGCAGTTCTTC.

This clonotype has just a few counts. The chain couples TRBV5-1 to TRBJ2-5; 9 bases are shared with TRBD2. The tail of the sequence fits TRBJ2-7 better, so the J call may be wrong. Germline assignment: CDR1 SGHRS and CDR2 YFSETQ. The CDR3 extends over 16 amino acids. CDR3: CASSLEVSGSSYEQYF. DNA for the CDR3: TGCGCCAGCAGCTTGGAGGTTAGCGGGAGCTCCTACGAGCAGTACTTC.

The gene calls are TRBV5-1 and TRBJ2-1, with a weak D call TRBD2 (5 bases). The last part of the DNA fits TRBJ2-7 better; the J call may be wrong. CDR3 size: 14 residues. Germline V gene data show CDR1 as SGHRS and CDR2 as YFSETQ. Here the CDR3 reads CASTLTWESSEQYF. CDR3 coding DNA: TGCGCCAGCACTCTTACGTGGGAGAGTAGCGAGCAGTACTTC.

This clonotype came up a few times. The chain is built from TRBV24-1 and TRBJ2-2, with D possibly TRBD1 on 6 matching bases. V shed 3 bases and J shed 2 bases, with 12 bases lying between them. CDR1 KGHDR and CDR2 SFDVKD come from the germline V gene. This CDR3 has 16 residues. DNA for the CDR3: TGTGCCACCAGTGATCCTGGGACACCCAACACCGGGGAGCTGTTTTTT. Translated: CATSDPGTPNTGELFF.

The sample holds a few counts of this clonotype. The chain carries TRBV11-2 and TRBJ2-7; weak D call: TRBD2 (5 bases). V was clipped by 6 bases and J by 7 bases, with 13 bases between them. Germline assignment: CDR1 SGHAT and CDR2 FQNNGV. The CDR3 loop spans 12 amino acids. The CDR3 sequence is CASSFRKREQYF. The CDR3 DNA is TGTGCCAGCAGTTTTCGGAAGCGGGAGCAGTACTTC.

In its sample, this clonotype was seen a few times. This CDR3 is CASSPSLKETQYF. CDR3 nucleotide sequence: TGTGCCAGCAGCCCAAGTCTGAAAGAGACCCAGTACTTC. The chain combines TRBV7-9 with TRBJ2-5; D gene unclear. V was shortened by 5 bases and J by 3 bases, with 10 bases between the two germline ends. CDR1 and CDR2 (germline): SEHNR, FQNEAQ (reference sequence). The CDR3 consists of 13 residues.

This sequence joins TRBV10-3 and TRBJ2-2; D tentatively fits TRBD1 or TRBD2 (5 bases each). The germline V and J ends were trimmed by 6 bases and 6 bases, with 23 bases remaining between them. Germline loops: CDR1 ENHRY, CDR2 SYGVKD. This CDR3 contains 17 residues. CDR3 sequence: CAIRVLGRDDNPGELFF. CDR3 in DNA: TGTGCCATCAGGGTCCTAGGCCGGGACGATAATCCCGGGGAGCTGTTTTTT.

CDR3 protein: CASSPLGQTSNQPQHF. For the CDR3, the DNA is TGTGCCAGCAGTCCCCTGGGACAGACCAGCAATCAGCCCCAGCATTTT. The rearrangement uses TRBV28 and TRBJ1-5; TRBD1 matches at 7 bases. CDR3 size: 16 residues. J lost 1 base, V lost 5 bases, and 8 bases had no gene match. The germline V gene encodes CDR1 MDHEN and CDR2 SYDVKM.